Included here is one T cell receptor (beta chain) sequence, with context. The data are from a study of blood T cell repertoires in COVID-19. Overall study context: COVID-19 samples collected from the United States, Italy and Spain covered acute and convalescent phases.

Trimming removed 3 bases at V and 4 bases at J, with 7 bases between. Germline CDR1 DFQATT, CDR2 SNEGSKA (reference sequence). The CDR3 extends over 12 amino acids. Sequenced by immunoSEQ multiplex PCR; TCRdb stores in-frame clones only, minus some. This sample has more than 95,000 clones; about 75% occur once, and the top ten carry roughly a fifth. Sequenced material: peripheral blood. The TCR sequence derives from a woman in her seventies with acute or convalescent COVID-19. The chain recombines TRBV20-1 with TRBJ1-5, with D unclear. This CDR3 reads CSASDPNQPQHF. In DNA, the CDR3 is TGCAGTGCTAGTGACCCTAATCAGCCCCAGCATTTT.